This TCR beta chain was captured by sequencing in a study of T cells in Graves' hyperthyroidism and ophthalmopathy. The CDR3 spans 13 residues. The ends were cut back, 8 bases at V and 4 bases at J, with 14 bases in the middle. CDR1 KGHSH and CDR2 LQKENI come from the germline V gene. This clonotype was seen a handful of times. Over 18 months, lack of ophthalmopathy progression marked Graves' hyperthyroidism as stable. RNA transcripts yielded amplified TCR beta CDR3 regions. Researchers ran a first-round RT-PCR on the TCR CDR3 using the HTBI primer set. TCRdb passed the multiplex PCR reads through MiXCR, listing each CDR3 protein once. The sample has 450,000 to 700,000 distinct CDR3 sequences; just over 45% are singletons.

Sequenced: peripheral blood or thyroid tissue (not recorded which). This chain connects TRBV18 to TRBJ1-1; D is ambiguous. This receptor was identified in a young woman with Graves' hyperthyroidism. Here the CDR3 reads CASKVLVGTEAFF. CDR3 coding DNA: TGTGCCAGCAAAGTTCTGGTGGGCACTGAAGCTTTCTTT.